A single sample is the source of the 15 T cell receptor beta chains below, sequenced in a study of blood T cells in healthy people across ages. Sample-barcoded 5' priming and a J-beta primer mix drove a second PCR of about 6 to 11 cycles. Using its own MiXCR run on the 5' RACE reads, TCRdb lists one record per CDR3 protein. The sample comprises roughly 1.6 million distinct CDR3 sequences, about 32% of which are singletons, and around 11% rests with the top ten. Specimen: blood. The receptors stem from a woman aged 30 to 39 in good health.

This chain connects TRBV4-1 to TRBJ2-2; 16 bases line up with TRBD2. Trimming removed 5 bases from V and 4 bases from J; junction bases left unmatched: 4. The CDR3 covers 17 residues. CDR1 is MGHRA, CDR2 YSYEKL, per germline. The CDR3, as DNA: TGCGCCAGCAGCAAGGGACTAGCGGGGGGGCGCACCGGGGAGCTGTTTTTT. Translated: CASSKGLAGGRTGELFF.

V gene TRBV6-2 or TRBV6-3 combines with J gene TRBJ2-3, with D maybe TRBD2 (6 bases). Trimming cost V 7 bases and J 0 bases, with 14 bases left between them. Germline V gives CDR1 MNHEY, CDR2 SVGEGT. The CDR3 is 15 residues long. Here the CDR3 DNA reads TGTGCCAGCAAGGAGGGACGGTCTAGCACAGATACGCAGTATTTT. Its protein product is CASKEGRSSTDTQYF.

The table lists this clonotype with a few counts. The V call is TRBV6-4, the J call TRBJ1-6, with D maybe TRBD1 (5 bases). CDR1 and CDR2 from the germline V gene are MRHNA and SNTAGT. The CDR3 is made up of 17 amino acids. Trimming pared 4 bases from V and 9 bases from J, leaving 22 bases between. In DNA, the CDR3 is TGTGCCAGCAGTGCCGGAGTGGGGACCTCTCCGATTTCACCCCTCCACTTT. It codes for CASSAGVGTSPISPLHF.

This clonotype was counted only a few times. Relative to the germline gene, one junction end is altered; a read error may explain this. This chain uses TRBV4-2 with TRBJ2-7, with D perhaps matching TRBD1 or TRBD2 (6 bases each). This CDR3 is 16 amino acids long. Germline CDR1 LGHNA, CDR2 YNFKEQ. The DNA for the CDR3 is TGTGCCAGCAGCCAAGATCGGGCCGGGGGCTCCAACGAGCAGTACTTC. Translation: CASSQDRAGGSNEQYF.

This clonotype has only a few counts. The rearrangement uses TRBV6-6 and TRBJ2-2; the match to TRBD2 covers 7 bases. The length of the CDR3 is 14 residues. After removal of 3 bases from V and 3 bases from J, the junction contained 1 base not matched to a gene. The germline CDR1 and CDR2 sequences are MNHNY and SVGAGI (reference sequence). The CDR3 bases are TGTGCCAGCAGTTATGGGGGGGACACCGGGGAGCTGTTTTTT. Translation: CASSYGGDTGELFF.

With respect to this clonotype: A clone one base away is much larger, so this may be a read error. This rearrangement joins TRBV5-1 to TRBJ1-5; 7 bases fit TRBD1. Per germline, CDR1 SGHRS and CDR2 YFSETQ. The CDR3 totals 13 residues. V lost 4 bases to trimming and J lost 6 bases; unmatched junction nucleotides: 4. CDR3 region: CASSLGGCQPQHF. DNA of the CDR3: TGCGCCAGCAGCCTAGGGGGCTGTCAGCCCCAGCATTTT. Variable domain in full (rest from reference TRBV5-1 and TRBJ1-5): KAGVTQTPRYLIKTRGQQVTLSCSPISGHRSVSWYQQTPGQGLQFLFEYFSETQRNKGNFPGRFSGRQFSNSRSEMNVSTLELGDSALYLCASSLGGCQPQHFGDGTRLSIL.

The table lists this clonotype with a few counts. The chain combines TRBV20-1 with TRBJ2-3, with D tentatively TRBD2 (6 bases). CDR1 and CDR2 from the germline V gene are DFQATT and SNEGSKA (reference sequence). The CDR3 is made up of 11 amino acids. Trimming left V 6 bases short and J 9 bases short, with 13 bases between. The CDR3 loop is CSAFLAPTQYF. The CDR3 nucleotides read TGCAGTGCCTTCCTAGCGCCCACGCAGTATTTT.

As to this clonotype: The junction and the germline gene differ at one end; a read error may be behind it. V gene TRBV12-5 combines with J gene TRBJ2-1, with a tentative D call TRBD2 (6 bases). The CDR3 is 13 amino acids. The germline V gene has CDR1 LGHNT and CDR2 FRNRAP. The CDR3 spells CTSGGRGTQRQFF. The CDR3 coding sequence is TGTACTAGTGGTGGCCGGGGGACCCAGAGGCAGTTCTTC. The complete variable domain, with remaining parts taken from reference TRBV12-5 and TRBJ2-1, reads DARVTQTPRHKVTEMGQEVTMRCQPILGHNTVFWYRQTMMQGLELLAYFRNRAPLDDSGMPKDRFSAEMPDATLATLKIQPSEPRDSAVYFCTSGGRGTQRQFFGPGTRLTVL.

This clonotype appeared a few times. The J gene is TRBJ2-1, the V gene TRBV6-6, with 10 bases lining up with TRBD2. V was pared by 4 bases and J by 8 bases, with 5 bases of the junction left unmatched. In germline, CDR1 is MNHNY, CDR2 SVGAGI (reference sequence). The CDR3 consists of 14 residues. The CDR3 bases are TGTGCCAGCAGTTTGCCTAGCGGGAGCTATGAGCAGTTCTTC. Translating it yields CASSLPSGSYEQFF.

To note about this clonotype: This could be a read error, since a much larger clone is one nucleotide away. V and J are TRBV20-1 and TRBJ2-7, with D tentatively TRBD2 (6 bases). CDR1 and CDR2 from the germline V gene are DFQATT and SNEGSKA (reference sequence). This CDR3 is 12 amino acids long. Deletions cut 0 bases from V and 9 bases from J, with 12 bases between. The CDR3 reads CSAREAAGRQYF. The CDR3 nucleotides read TGCAGTGCTAGAGAGGCCGCGGGGAGGCAGTACTTC.

V is TRBV20-1 and J is TRBJ2-7, with 7 positions matching TRBD1. Germline values: CDR1 DFQATT, CDR2 SNEGSKA (reference sequence). The CDR3 totals 18 residues. The ends lost 0 bases at V and 0 bases at J; junction bases unmatched: 14. CDR3 coding DNA: TGCAGTGCTAGAGACCCCAGGACCGACAGGGTAAACTCCTACGAGCAGTACTTC. This sequence encodes CSARDPRTDRVNSYEQYF.

A single count supports this clonotype. This chain links TRBV30 with TRBJ2-3, with D tentatively TRBD2 (5 bases). Germline CDR1 and CDR2: GTSNPN and SVGIG (reference sequence). V gave up 3 bases and J gave up 0 bases, with 13 bases separating them. There are 15 residues in the CDR3. The CDR3 is CAWRGETISTDTQYF. The CDR3 nucleotides are TGTGCCTGGAGGGGAGAGACCATTAGCACAGATACGCAGTATTTT.

The chain combines TRBV4-1 with TRBJ2-5; 8 nucleotides line up with TRBD2. Trimming removed 2 bases from V and 1 base from J; junction bases left unmatched: 21. The CDR3 has 21 amino acids. Germline V gene data show CDR1 as MGHRA and CDR2 as YSYEKL. The CDR3 nucleotides are TGCGCCAGCAGCCAAAGTTTTAACGAGTGGGGTAGCGGGAAGCTCCAAGAGACCCAGTACTTC. Translation gives CASSQSFNEWGSGKLQETQYF.

With respect to this clonotype: Germline is not matched at one junction end, which may reflect a read error. The chain carries TRBV6-6 and TRBJ1-3; tentatively, D is TRBD1 (6 bases). From germline, CDR1 is MNHNY and CDR2 SVGAGI (reference sequence). The CDR3 has 17 amino acids. The CDR3 DNA follows: TGTGCCAGCAGTTACTCCCCCAACAGGGTCGGTCTGAACACCAGATATTTT. This encodes CASSYSPNRVGLNTRYF.

A few counts support this clonotype. J is TRBJ2-1 and V is TRBV7-2; TRBD2 aligns across 8 bases. The germline V gene has CDR1 SGHTA and CDR2 FQGNSA. With 6 bases clipped from V and 2 bases from J, the junction kept 15 bases outside the gene matches. CDR3 length: 18 residues. CDR3 residues: CASSGGRLAGLAYNEQFF. In DNA form, the CDR3 reads TGTGCCAGCAGTGGGGGGCGCCTAGCGGGCCTAGCCTACAATGAGCAGTTCTTC.